Each of the 30 T cell receptor beta chains below was sequenced from the same sample in a study of T-cell memory formation after mild COVID-19. TCRdb analysed the 5' RACE reads with MiXCR anew, one entry per CDR3 protein. Of more than 200,000 distinct CDR3 sequences listed, 16% are singletons. Source material: PBMCs or a T cell subset sorted from them (not recorded which). The receptor set was obtained from a man between 18 and 35 years old who had mild COVID-19 (a few samples of this study predate the infection). Cell type and time point are not known.

J is TRBJ2-1 and V is TRBV7-3, with 10 bases fitting TRBD2. Germline CDR1 reads SGHTA; CDR2 reads FQGTGA. V was pared by 5 bases and J by 9 bases, with 13 bases of the junction left unmatched. The CDR3 is 16 amino acids. The CDR3 sequence is CASSPRLSGGASEQFF. The CDR3 bases are TGTGCCAGCAGCCCACGACTAAGCGGGGGGGCGAGTGAGCAGTTCTTC.

This clonotype was picked up a small number of times. The chain carries TRBV6-5 and TRBJ1-5, with D hard to call. V lost 0 bases, J lost 6 bases, and 6 bases lay in between. Germline V gives CDR1 MNHEY, CDR2 SVGAGI. There are 13 residues in the CDR3. The CDR3 DNA sequence: TGTGCCAGCAGTTACTCTTGGGGTCAGCCCCAGCATTTT. It is translated as CASSYSWGQPQHF.

The sample holds one count of this clonotype. The CDR3 loop is CASASDPSSYNEQFF. CDR3 nucleotide sequence: TGTGCCAGCGCCTCTGACCCGTCCTCCTACAATGAGCAGTTCTTC. The chain recombines TRBV11-2 with TRBJ2-3; D gene ambiguous. The J call may be in error: the DNA end matches TRBJ2-1 better. The CDR3 consists of 15 residues. Germline V lookup: CDR1 SGHAT, CDR2 FQNNGV.

In this sample, this clonotype turned up a few times. V usage is TRBV12-3 or TRBV12-4 and J usage is TRBJ1-1; 9 nucleotides agree with TRBD1. This CDR3 comprises 13 residues. J was trimmed by 11 bases and V by 5 bases; bases with no gene match: 9. CDR3 coding DNA: TGTGCCAGCAGTCCCAGACAGGGGGTTAGGGCTTTCTTT. Amino acid sequence: CASSPRQGVRAFF.

This clonotype turned up a few times. The V and J genes are TRBV29-1 and TRBJ1-1, with 7 positions matching TRBD1. The CDR3 extends over 13 amino acids. In germline, CDR1 is SQVTM, CDR2 ANQGSEA. V trimming: 6 bases; J trimming: 5 bases; junction bases outside the gene matches: 9. The CDR3 DNA reads as TGCAGCGTCCAGGGGGTCCGAGGGACTGAAGCTTTCTTT. Translated, it gives CSVQGVRGTEAFF.

The chain combines TRBV5-1 with TRBJ1-2; D may be TRBD1 (6 bases). Deletions cut 1 base from V and 4 bases from J, with 11 bases between. The V gene's germline CDR1 is SGHRS and CDR2 YFSETQ. The CDR3 has 14 residues. The CDR3 loop reads CASSLMDSSYGYTF. DNA of the CDR3: TGCGCCAGCAGCTTGATGGACAGCAGCTATGGCTACACCTTC. The entire variable domain, with the rest obtained from reference TRBV5-1 and TRBJ1-2, is as follows: KAGVTQTPRYLIKTRGQQVTLSCSPISGHRSVSWYQQTPGQGLQFLFEYFSETQRNKGNFPGRFSGRQFSNSRSEMNVSTLELGDSALYLCASSLMDSSYGYTFGSGTRLTVV.

This rearrangement joins TRBV7-2 to TRBJ2-1, with D maybe TRBD2 (7 bases). The ends were cut back, 3 bases at V and 3 bases at J, with 12 bases in the middle. Germline V lookup: CDR1 SGHTA, CDR2 FQGNSA. This CDR3 is built from 15 residues. CDR3 loop: CASSLGGAVYNEQFF. In nucleotides, the CDR3 is TGTGCCAGCAGCTTGGGGGGGGCGGTCTACAATGAGCAGTTCTTC.

This clonotype was observed at least ten times. The chain has TRBV20-1 and TRBJ2-1; TRBD1 matches at 8 bases. After removal of 8 bases from V and 9 bases from J, the junction contained 15 bases not matched to a gene. This CDR3 is 14 amino acids long. The germline V gene has CDR1 DFQATT and CDR2 SNEGSKA (reference sequence). The CDR3 nucleotides read TGCAGTCCCTCCCGGCAGGGGGCGGGAAGTGAGCAGTTCTTC. It codes for CSPSRQGAGSEQFF.

V is TRBV30 and J is TRBJ2-1, with 10 nucleotides matching TRBD2. The germline gives CDR1 GTSNPN, CDR2 SVGIG (reference sequence). This CDR3 is built from 13 residues. V shed 3 bases and J 13 bases; nucleotides not matched to a gene: 9. DNA for the CDR3: TGTGCCTGGAGGAAGCGGGGGGGCAGTATTCAGTTCTTC. Its translation: CAWRKRGGSIQFF.

The rearrangement uses TRBV3-1 and TRBJ2-5; tentatively, D is TRBD1 (6 bases). The V and J ends lost 2 bases and 5 bases respectively, with 15 bases between them. Germline CDR1 LGHDT, CDR2 YNNKEL (reference sequence). The CDR3 contains 15 residues. CDR3 protein: CASSQPGQRSETQYF. CDR3 nucleotide sequence: TGTGCCAGCAGCCAACCCGGACAGAGGTCGGAGACCCAGTACTTC.

CDR3 sequence: CASSQGWSGANTGELFF. As DNA, the CDR3 is TGCGCCAGCAGCCAAGGGTGGTCAGGGGCGAACACCGGGGAGCTGTTTTTT. The J gene is TRBJ2-2, the V gene TRBV4-3; TRBD1 is a possible D gene (6 bases). Germline CDR1 and CDR2: LGHNA and YSLEER. The CDR3 loop spans 17 amino acids. Between the trimmed V and J ends, which lost 1 base and 0 bases, there was a span of 12 bases.

This clonotype was counted at least ten times. This CDR3 is CASSRDIQETQYF. The CDR3 nucleotides read TGTGCCAGCTCACGGGACATCCAAGAGACCCAGTACTTC. The J gene is TRBJ2-5, the V gene TRBV18; D perhaps matches TRBD1 (6 bases). The CDR3 spans 13 residues. V was shortened by 4 bases and J by 1 base, with 7 bases between the two germline ends. CDR1 KGHSH and CDR2 LQKENI come from the germline V gene.

The chain uses TRBV2 and TRBJ2-3; D call uncertain. V was trimmed by 7 bases and J by 2 bases, leaving 4 bases between them. CDR3 length: 11 amino acids. Germline CDR1 reads SNHLY; CDR2 reads FYNNEI. For the CDR3, the DNA is TGTGCCAGCACCAACACAGATACGCAGTATTTT. It encodes CASTNTDTQYF.

This clonotype occurred a few times. This sequence joins TRBV7-2 and TRBJ2-1; 12 bases are a match to TRBD2. The CDR3 contains 17 residues. Germline V gene lookup returns CDR1 SGHTA and CDR2 FQGNSA. The junction had 12 bases not matched to a gene; V was cut back by 5 bases and J by 7 bases. CDR3 nucleotide sequence: TGTGCCAGCAGCCCTATGGCTAGCGGGGGGGCCAGGAATGAGCAGTTCTTC. Translated: CASSPMASGGARNEQFF.

The table lists this clonotype with a few counts. CDR3 protein: CASSSRDGYGYTF. CDR3 bases: TGTGCCAGCAGCTCCCGGGACGGCTATGGCTACACCTTC. J is TRBJ1-2 and V is TRBV7-2; tentatively, D is TRBD1 (5 bases). The CDR3 length is 13 residues. Between the trimmed V and J ends, which lost 4 bases and 4 bases, there was a span of 10 bases. Germline V gene data show CDR1 as SGHTA and CDR2 as FQGNSA.

The CDR3 coding sequence is TGCAGCGTAAGGGACAGGGTTAGAGAGACCCAGTACTTC. Translation gives CSVRDRVRETQYF. V usage is TRBV29-1 and J usage is TRBJ2-5; 9 bases agree with TRBD1. Germline V CDR1 and CDR2: SQVTM, ANQGSEA. J lost 4 bases, V lost 6 bases, and 6 bases had no gene match. CDR3 length: 13 residues.

In this sample, this clonotype turned up a few times. The genes are TRBV5-1 and TRBJ2-3; 10 positions match TRBD2. Germline V CDR1 and CDR2: SGHRS, YFSETQ. V lost 4 bases to trimming and J lost 1 base; unmatched junction nucleotides: 9. The CDR3 has 17 residues. The CDR3 sequence is CASSPAVAGGGTDTQYF. The CDR3, as DNA: TGCGCCAGCAGCCCGGCTGTAGCGGGAGGCGGCACAGATACGCAGTATTTT.

The genes are TRBV15 and TRBJ1-4; D unclear. The CDR3 loop spans 14 amino acids. V was clipped by 1 base and J by 11 bases, with 14 bases between them. The germline gives CDR1 LNHNV, CDR2 YYDKDF (reference sequence). The CDR3 sequence: CATSRGFVRDKLFF. CDR3 DNA: TGTGCCACCAGCAGAGGGTTCGTACGGGATAAACTGTTTTTT.

This clonotype was seen a few times. The chain couples TRBV19 to TRBJ2-1, with D perhaps assigned TRBD1 or TRBD2 (5 bases each). Trimming left V 8 bases short and J 3 bases short, with 14 bases between. The CDR3 is made up of 14 amino acids. In germline, CDR1 is LNHDA, CDR2 SQIVND (reference sequence). The CDR3 DNA sequence: TGTGCCAGTTCAGAGGGGCGCCGCTACAATGAGCAGTTCTTC. This sequence encodes CASSEGRRYNEQFF.

The table lists this clonotype with many counts. The chain is built from TRBV21-1 and TRBJ2-7. TRBV21-1 is a recognized pseudogene. The CDR3 loop spans 11 amino acids. CDR3 DNA: TGTGCCAGCAGCAAAGGGCACGAGCAGTACGTC. This sequence encodes CASSKGHEQYV.

This clonotype occurred a few times. The chain combines TRBV11-2 with TRBJ2-5; D uncertain. V was trimmed by 10 bases and J by 4 bases, leaving 16 bases between them. CDR3 length: 13 residues. Germline V gene data show CDR1 as SGHAT and CDR2 as FQNNGV. This chain's CDR3 is CATGPRWSETQYF. As DNA, the CDR3 is TGTGCCACCGGGCCCAGGTGGTCAGAGACCCAGTACTTC.

Only a few counts were recorded for this clonotype. The chain joins TRBV6-5 to TRBJ2-3; D may match TRBD1 or TRBD2 (5 bases each). V lost 2 bases to trimming and J lost 7 bases, with 13 bases between them. This CDR3 is built from 14 residues. CDR1 and CDR2 (germline): MNHEY, SVGAGI. CDR3 protein: CASSYRDRAYTQYF. CDR3 DNA: TGTGCCAGCAGTTACCGGGACCGCGCTTATACGCAGTATTTT.

The V call is TRBV7-8, the J call TRBJ2-5; possibly TRBD2 for D (6 bases). Deletions cut 5 bases from V and 5 bases from J, with 15 bases between. Germline assignment: CDR1 SGHVS and CDR2 FQNEAQ. This CDR3 has 14 amino acids. The CDR3, as DNA: TGTGCCAGCAGCGAGGGGCGGGGCCGGGAGACCCAGTACTTC. It codes for CASSEGRGRETQYF.

This clonotype turned up a few times. The chain is built from TRBV20-1 and TRBJ1-1, with a weak D call TRBD1 (6 bases). Germline V lookup: CDR1 DFQATT, CDR2 SNEGSKA (reference sequence). Between the trimmed V and J ends, which lost 2 bases and 7 bases, there was a span of 11 bases. The CDR3 contains 12 residues. The CDR3 is CSARTQGSEAFF. CDR3 nucleotide sequence: TGCAGTGCTAGAACTCAGGGGAGTGAAGCTTTCTTT.

The chain employs TRBV20-1 and TRBJ2-1, with 9 bases lining up with TRBD1. From germline, CDR1 is DFQATT and CDR2 SNEGSKA (reference sequence). The CDR3 extends over 15 amino acids. Trimming removed 4 bases from V and 10 bases from J; junction bases left unmatched: 14. For the CDR3, the DNA is TGCAGTGCTACGACCTCCGGGACAGGGTTGGGCGAGCAGTTCTTC. It codes for CSATTSGTGLGEQFF.

This clonotype was seen only a few times. This may come from a read error, since a much larger clone is one base off. The chain couples TRBV5-5 to TRBJ2-6; TRBD1 is a possible D gene (6 bases). The V gene's germline CDR1 is SGHKS and CDR2 YYEKEE (reference sequence). CDR3 length: 15 amino acids. CDR3 in amino acids: CASSLLGAGANVLNF. The CDR3 DNA is TGTGCCAGCAGCTTGTTAGGCGCAGGGGCCAACGTCCTGAATTTC.

This clonotype was counted a few times. The V and J genes are TRBV5-4 and TRBJ2-5; 9 positions match TRBD2. The V segment lost 1 base and the J segment 5 bases; nucleotides outside the gene matches: 12. Germline assignment: CDR1 SGHNT and CDR2 YYREEE (reference sequence). This CDR3 spans 17 amino acids. The CDR3 DNA is TGTGCCAGCAGCTTGTTTGGACTAGCGAGATCTAGTGAGACCCAGTACTTC. Translation: CASSLFGLARSSETQYF.

This clonotype has a handful of counts. V usage is TRBV4-3 and J usage is TRBJ2-3; D not certain. Trimming removed 1 base at V and 11 bases at J, with 7 bases between. Germline CDR1 reads LGHNA; CDR2 reads YSLEER. The CDR3 extends over 11 amino acids. This CDR3 reads CASSQVQKQYF. CDR3 nucleotide sequence: TGCGCCAGCAGCCAAGTCCAGAAGCAGTATTTT.

This sequence joins TRBV6-1 and TRBJ2-7; tentative D call: TRBD1 (6 bases). CDR1 and CDR2 (germline): MNHNS, SASEGT. The CDR3 consists of 14 residues. Deletions cut 3 bases from V and 2 bases from J, with 11 bases between. CDR3 sequence (DNA): TGTGCCAGCAGTGAGGCCGGGGACACCTACGAGCAGTACTTC. Its protein product is CASSEAGDTYEQYF.

This chain joins TRBV20-1 and TRBJ2-3; D remains ambiguous. The germline V gene encodes CDR1 DFQATT and CDR2 SNEGSKA (reference sequence). Trimming pared 3 bases from V and 6 bases from J, leaving 16 bases between. There are 14 residues in the CDR3. The CDR3 nucleotides read TGCAGTGCTAGCGGGTTATCTGTATCGGATACGCAGTATTTT. Protein product: CSASGLSVSDTQYF.